The 32 T cell receptor beta chains below were found in one sample sequenced in a study of shared clonotypes between healthy human individuals. Clones were read by immunoSEQ multiplex PCR, and TCRdb kept only the in-frame ones, dropping some. The table lists around 600,000 clones, approximately 97% of them singletons. Sequenced: naive CD4+ T cells sorted from blood. The subset here: CD45RA+ positively selected. These receptors were taken from a woman aged 25 to 45 in good health.

This chain joins TRBV19 and TRBJ2-5, with 10 bases identical to TRBD2. Per germline, CDR1 LNHDA and CDR2 SQIVND (reference sequence). Trimming cost V 3 bases and J 5 bases; bases outside gene matches: 9. This CDR3 is built from 16 residues. The CDR3 DNA reads TGTGCCAGTAGTATGATGACTAGCGGGCGTCCCGAGACCCAGTACTTC. Its protein is CASSMMTSGRPETQYF.

V usage is TRBV5-1 and J usage is TRBJ2-5, with a tentative D call TRBD2 (6 bases). The CDR3 is 20 residues long. Germline CDR1 is SGHRS and CDR2 is YFSETQ. The V end was cut by 0 bases, the J end by 2 bases, with 26 bases between. CDR3 nucleotides: TGCGCCAGCAGCTTGGTCTGGTCGGACCCTGGGACTGCTATTCAAGAGACCCAGTACTTC. Translating gives CASSLVWSDPGTAIQETQYF.

The chain is built from TRBV7-8 and TRBJ2-7; maybe TRBD2 (6 bases). The germline CDR1 and CDR2 sequences are SGHVS and FQNEAQ. CDR3 size: 15 residues. The germline V and J ends were trimmed by 1 base and 5 bases, with 15 bases remaining between them. The CDR3 protein is CASSLDTGVPDEQYF. CDR3 nucleotide sequence: TGTGCCAGCAGCTTAGACACGGGAGTTCCGGACGAGCAGTACTTC.

This chain connects TRBV5-6 to TRBJ2-7; no firm D call. The V end lost 2 bases, the J end lost 5 bases, and 14 bases lay between the germline ends. The CDR3 covers 14 residues. The germline V gene encodes CDR1 SGHDT and CDR2 YYEEEE. The CDR3 sequence: CASSFGTPTHEQYF. DNA for the CDR3: TGTGCCAGCAGCTTCGGTACTCCTACCCACGAGCAGTACTTC.

The chain couples TRBV19 to TRBJ2-1; D may be TRBD2 (6 bases). There are 13 residues in the CDR3. V shed 1 base and J shed 9 bases, with 10 bases lying between them. Germline V lookup: CDR1 LNHDA, CDR2 SQIVND (reference sequence). The CDR3 nucleotides read TGTGCCAGTAGTATAGGACTAGACGGTGAGCAGTTCTTC. Protein sequence: CASSIGLDGEQFF.

V usage is TRBV7-6 and J usage is TRBJ2-5; D is perhaps TRBD1 (6 bases). Trimming took 6 bases from V and 5 from J, leaving 13 bases between them. The germline CDR1 and CDR2 sequences are SGHVS and FNYEAQ. This CDR3 contains 13 residues. The CDR3 DNA reads TGTGCCAGCAGTATAACAGGGATGGAGACCCAGTACTTC. Amino acid sequence: CASSITGMETQYF.

The chain joins TRBV10-3 to TRBJ2-7; D unresolved. The germline V gene encodes CDR1 ENHRY and CDR2 SYGVKD. The CDR3 is made up of 13 amino acids. The germline V and J ends were trimmed by 4 bases and 2 bases, with 9 bases remaining between them. The CDR3 region is CAISAAGTYEQYF. CDR3 in DNA: TGTGCCATCAGTGCCGCAGGCACCTACGAGCAGTACTTC.

This chain's CDR3 is CASSPPGAGVGEQFF. The CDR3 DNA reads TGTGCCAGCTCACCACCAGGAGCGGGAGTAGGAGAGCAGTTCTTC. The rearrangement links TRBV18 to TRBJ2-1, with TRBD2 identical over 8 bases. The CDR3 consists of 15 residues. The germline V gene has CDR1 KGHSH and CDR2 LQKENI. Trimming took 0 bases from V and 10 from J; bases not matched to a gene: 8. Combining the CDR3 with reference TRBV18 and TRBJ2-1 gives the whole variable domain NAGVMQNPRHLVRRRGQEARLRCSPMKGHSHVYWYRQLPEEGLKFMVYLQKENIIDESGMPKERFSAEFPKEGPSILRIQQVVRGDSAAYFCASSPPGAGVGEQFFGPGTRLTVL.

On this clone itself: The same CDR3 also results from other DNA sequences found in this sample. The CDR3 region has the DNA TGCGCCAGCAGCTTGGCTGGGGACACAGATACGCAGTATTTT. This translates into CASSLAGDTDTQYF. This chain uses TRBV5-1 with TRBJ2-3, with D unclear. The germline CDR1 and CDR2 sequences are SGHRS and YFSETQ. V was clipped by 0 bases and J by 2 bases, with 7 bases between them. The CDR3 totals 14 residues.

The CDR3 protein is CASSESKQADLREQYF. CDR3 in DNA: TGCGCCAGCAGTGAGTCCAAACAGGCCGACCTACGCGAGCAGTACTTC. This sequence joins TRBV10-1 and TRBJ2-7; D is possibly TRBD1 (5 bases). Trimming removed 0 bases at V and 6 bases at J, with 18 bases between. The CDR3 loop spans 16 amino acids. Looked up from germline, CDR1 is WNHNN and CDR2 is SYGVQD (reference sequence).

The V and J genes are TRBV4-2 and TRBJ2-1; no firm D call. Germline V lookup: CDR1 LGHNA, CDR2 YNFKEQ. The CDR3 is 11 residues long. The V and J ends lost 4 bases and 7 bases respectively, with 5 bases between them. CDR3 loop: CASSLRNEQFF. In nucleotides, the CDR3 is TGTGCCAGCAGCCTCAGGAATGAGCAGTTCTTC.

The V and J genes are TRBV28 and TRBJ1-5; D remains unclear. CDR1 and CDR2 from the germline V gene are MDHEN and SYDVKM. There are 14 residues in the CDR3. V gave up 1 base and J gave up 4 bases, with 8 bases separating them. The CDR3 DNA reads TGTGCCAGCAGTTTATTAAGGGAAAATCAGCCCCAGCATTTT. Encoded protein: CASSLLRENQPQHF. The full variable domain, in which reference TRBV28 and TRBJ1-5 provide the parts outside the CDR3, is DVKVTQSSRYLVKRTGEKVFLECVQDMDHENMFWYRQDPGLGLRLIYFSYDVKMKEKGDIPEGYSVSREKKERFSLILESASTNQTSMYLCASSLLRENQPQHFGDGTRLSIL.

The gene calls are TRBV6-5 and TRBJ2-7; TRBD2 matches 7 bases. The trim removed 0 bases at V and 2 bases at J, leaving 4 bases unmatched. The CDR3 is made up of 15 amino acids. CDR1 is MNHEY, CDR2 SVGAGI, per germline. CDR3 nucleotide sequence: TGTGCCAGCAGTTACTCATACCTAGCGGCCTACGAGCAGTACTTC. This encodes CASSYSYLAAYEQYF.

CDR3 amino acids: CASSHPAGGYEQYF. The CDR3 DNA is TGTGCCAGCAGCCATCCAGCCGGCGGCTACGAGCAGTACTTC. The chain carries TRBV7-9 and TRBJ2-7; no clear D gene. From germline, CDR1 is SEHNR and CDR2 FQNEAQ (reference sequence). CDR3 length: 14 residues. Trimming removed 5 bases from V and 3 bases from J, with 14 bases in between.

This chain uses TRBV28 with TRBJ1-6, with D uncertain. The V gene lost 1 base and the J gene lost 12 bases, with 13 bases spanning the gap. This CDR3 has 14 amino acids. Germline-derived CDR1 and CDR2 are MDHEN and SYDVKM. The CDR3 spells CASSLSPTPGPLHF. The CDR3 nucleotides read TGTGCCAGCAGTTTATCCCCCACCCCGGGACCCCTCCACTTT. Together with reference TRBV28 and TRBJ1-6, the CDR3 gives the full variable domain: DVKVTQSSRYLVKRTGEKVFLECVQDMDHENMFWYRQDPGLGLRLIYFSYDVKMKEKGDIPEGYSVSREKKERFSLILESASTNQTSMYLCASSLSPTPGPLHFGNGTRLTVT.

Regarding this clone: Other DNA sequences in this sample translate to the same CDR3. V and J are TRBV19 and TRBJ1-4, with D uncertain. The V gene's germline CDR1 is LNHDA and CDR2 SQIVND (reference sequence). The CDR3 runs 12 residues. V lost 3 bases, J lost 8 bases, and 7 bases lay in between. The DNA for the CDR3 is TGTGCCAGTAGTATTCCCGGAGAAAAACTGTTTTTT. Amino acid sequence: CASSIPGEKLFF.

The chain is built from TRBV10-3 and TRBJ1-5; no firm D call. The ends were cut back, 10 bases at V and 5 bases at J, with 15 bases in the middle. Germline V CDR1 and CDR2: ENHRY, SYGVKD. There are 13 residues in the CDR3. CDR3 loop: CASCKVLDQPQHF. CDR3 nucleotides: TGTGCCAGCTGTAAAGTCCTTGATCAGCCCCAGCATTTT.

This chain joins TRBV5-8 and TRBJ2-7; unclear D gene. Between the trimmed V and J ends, which lost 4 bases and 3 bases, there was a span of 5 bases. This CDR3 comprises 11 residues. Germline V CDR1 and CDR2: SGHTS, YDEGEE. This CDR3 reads CASSPDYEQYF. The CDR3 nucleotides are TGTGCCAGCAGCCCGGACTACGAGCAGTACTTC.

J is TRBJ2-1 and V is TRBV11-3, with 11 positions matching TRBD2. Germline V gives CDR1 SGHNT, CDR2 YENEEA. The CDR3 totals 19 residues. Trimming at V came to 1 base and at J to 4 bases, leaving 12 bases not matched to a gene. Written as DNA, the CDR3 is TGTGCCAGCAGCTTAGTCCTCCCCCAGACTAGCGGGAAATACAATGAGCAGTTCTTC. Protein: CASSLVLPQTSGKYNEQFF. The whole variable domain, remainder taken from reference TRBV11-3 and TRBJ2-1, is EAGVVQSPRYKIIEKKQPVAFWCNPISGHNTLYWYLQNLGQGPELLIRYENEEAVDDSQLPKDRFSAERLKGVDSTLKIQPAELGDSAVYLCASSLVLPQTSGKYNEQFFGPGTRLTVL.

This chain uses TRBV7-2 with TRBJ2-3; 9 nucleotides line up with TRBD2. Trimming at V came to 5 bases and at J to 3 bases, leaving 12 bases not matched to a gene. Germline CDR1 is SGHTA and CDR2 is FQGNSA. The CDR3 covers 17 residues. For the CDR3, the DNA is TGTGCCAGCAGCCGAGGGAGTAGCGGGAGTATAACAGATACGCAGTATTTT. Residues: CASSRGSSGSITDTQYF.

V is TRBV5-1 and J is TRBJ2-5; TRBD1 matches 9 bases. J lost 5 bases, V lost 0 bases, and 5 bases had no gene match. The CDR3 has 15 amino acids. Germline-derived CDR1 and CDR2 are SGHRS and YFSETQ. The CDR3 region is CASSLEQGARETQYF. The CDR3 DNA reads TGCGCCAGCAGCTTGGAACAGGGGGCTAGGGAGACCCAGTACTTC. Full variable domain (rest looked up from reference TRBV5-1 and TRBJ2-5): KAGVTQTPRYLIKTRGQQVTLSCSPISGHRSVSWYQQTPGQGLQFLFEYFSETQRNKGNFPGRFSGRQFSNSRSEMNVSTLELGDSALYLCASSLEQGARETQYFGPGTRLLVL.

This chain links TRBV14 with TRBJ1-1, with D perhaps TRBD1 (5 bases). The V end lost 0 bases, the J end lost 3 bases, and 14 bases lay between the germline ends. Germline V gene sequence: CDR1 SGHDN, CDR2 FVKESK. The CDR3 runs 16 residues. The CDR3 bases are TGTGCCAGCAGCCAAGATGCAGGGCTTATATACACTGAAGCTTTCTTT. Its protein product is CASSQDAGLIYTEAFF.

This chain links TRBV7-9 with TRBJ2-1; D tentatively fits TRBD1 or TRBD2 (5 bases each). V lost 5 bases and J lost 10, with 18 bases in between. Germline V CDR1 and CDR2: SEHNR, FQNEAQ (reference sequence). The CDR3 runs 14 residues. In nucleotides, the CDR3 is TGTGCCAGCAGCCCCCGACCGGGCCGGGACGAGCAGTTCTTC. This gives the protein CASSPRPGRDEQFF.

The chain couples TRBV28 to TRBJ1-5, with D tentatively TRBD1 (5 bases). The germline V gene encodes CDR1 MDHEN and CDR2 SYDVKM. The germline V and J ends were trimmed by 5 bases and 7 bases, with 15 bases remaining between them. The CDR3 spans 14 residues. The CDR3 DNA reads as TGTGCCAGCAGTAGACCCAGGGAAGGACAGCCCCAGCATTTT. The encoded protein is CASSRPREGQPQHF.

V and J are TRBV14 and TRBJ2-5; TRBD1 aligns across 10 bases. The V segment lost 1 base and the J segment 4 bases; nucleotides outside the gene matches: 3. The CDR3 loop spans 15 amino acids. The V gene's germline CDR1 is SGHDN and CDR2 FVKESK. The DNA of the CDR3 is TGTGCCAGCAGCCAAGCCCGGACAGGGGGAGAGACCCAGTACTTC. Its protein is CASSQARTGGETQYF.

The genes are TRBV6-1 and TRBJ2-1, with D perhaps matching TRBD1 (6 bases). Per germline, CDR1 MNHNS and CDR2 SASEGT. CDR3 length equals 15 residues. Trimming left V 4 bases short and J 6 bases short, with 16 bases between. The CDR3 protein is CASSGKQGSGNEQFF. In DNA form, the CDR3 reads TGTGCCAGCAGTGGGAAACAGGGTTCGGGCAATGAGCAGTTCTTC.

The rearrangement joins TRBV28 to TRBJ1-2, with D unclear. This CDR3 region has 11 residues. Germline V CDR1 and CDR2: MDHEN, SYDVKM. The ends were cut back, 7 bases at V and 5 bases at J, with 8 bases in the middle. The CDR3 region has the DNA TGTGCCAGCACCGGGGAGTATGGCTACACCTTC. Its protein product is CASTGEYGYTF.

The chain employs TRBV19 and TRBJ2-1; 13 bases fit TRBD2. V lost 5 bases to trimming and J lost 0 bases; unmatched junction nucleotides: 10. The CDR3 runs 19 residues. Germline V CDR1 and CDR2: LNHDA, SQIVND (reference sequence). The CDR3 DNA sequence: TGTGCCAGTAGTCCACGGACTAGCGGGGGCCCTAGCTCCTACAATGAGCAGTTCTTC. It specifies CASSPRTSGGPSSYNEQFF.

The CDR3 DNA reads TGTGCCAGCAGCCCGCCTTTAGGTCACACTGAGCAGTTCTTC. This encodes CASSPPLGHTEQFF. The V gene is TRBV28, the J gene TRBJ2-1, with D unclear. Germline-derived CDR1 and CDR2 are MDHEN and SYDVKM. V was trimmed by 6 bases and J by 9 bases, leaving 18 bases between them. The CDR3 covers 14 residues.

This chain joins TRBV7-4 and TRBJ1-5; tentatively, D is TRBD1 (6 bases). The CDR3 is 19 residues long. V dropped 1 base and J dropped 3 bases, with 22 bases sitting between them. Per germline, CDR1 SGHVT and CDR2 SQSDAQ. This CDR3 reads CASSLERPHRDPHNQPQHF. As DNA, the CDR3 is TGTGCCAGCAGCTTAGAAAGACCTCACAGGGACCCCCACAATCAGCCCCAGCATTTT.

The chain links TRBV18 to TRBJ1-5; D is unclear. Germline values: CDR1 KGHSH, CDR2 LQKENI. The CDR3 runs 13 residues. Trimming shortened V by 4 bases and J by 9 bases, and 13 bases separated the two germline ends. CDR3 sequence (DNA): TGTGCCAGCTCACTAATAGAACGGCTGCCCCAGCATTTT. Its translation is CASSLIERLPQHF. The full variable domain, rest sourced from reference TRBV18 and TRBJ1-5, is NAGVMQNPRHLVRRRGQEARLRCSPMKGHSHVYWYRQLPEEGLKFMVYLQKENIIDESGMPKERFSAEFPKEGPSILRIQQVVRGDSAAYFCASSLIERLPQHFGDGTRLSIL.

With regard to this clone: The junction and the germline gene differ at one end; a read error may be behind it. The V call is TRBV27, the J call TRBJ1-2; 11 nucleotides align to TRBD1. The CDR3 spans 18 residues. CDR1 and CDR2 (germline): MNHEY, SMNVEV (reference sequence). The chain's CDR3 is CASILVSDRGPSDYGYTF. In DNA form, the CDR3 reads TGTGCCAGCATTTTAGTATCGGACAGGGGGCCGAGTGACTATGGCTACACCTTC.